This T cell receptor beta chain was profiled in a study of low-dose radiotherapy and immunotherapy resistance in tumors. This clonotype was observed at least ten times. Trimming pared 0 bases from V and 2 bases from J, leaving 5 bases between. This CDR3 is built from 14 residues. Germline CDR1 SNHLY, CDR2 FYNNEI. Time point defined: after trial treatment. Treatment described: LDRT plus nivolumab, ipilimumab, low-dose cyclophosphamide and aspirin (RACIN trial). The donors' regimen was nivolumab, ipilimumab, aspirin, low-dose cyclophosphamide and low-dose radiotherapy. First-strand cDNA used TRAV- and TRBV-specific primers, covering alpha and beta chains. The TCRs were subjected to amplification over about 20 PCR cycles employing a constant-region primer in conjunction with a V-primer adapter. TCRdb re-called the reads with MiXCR, one entry per CDR3 protein. The repertoire includes some 57,000 distinct CDR3 sequences, 20% to 25% of them detected once, and 6.7% sits in the top ten.

This TCR derives from a male donor with prostate cancer. The V gene is TRBV2, the J gene TRBJ2-1, with a possible D match to TRBD2 (5 bases). This specimen was PBMCs, taken after low-dose radiotherapy plus immunotherapy. CDR3 in amino acids: CASSEATTYNEQFF. CDR3 sequence (DNA): TGTGCCAGCAGTGAAGCGACTACCTACAATGAGCAGTTCTTC.